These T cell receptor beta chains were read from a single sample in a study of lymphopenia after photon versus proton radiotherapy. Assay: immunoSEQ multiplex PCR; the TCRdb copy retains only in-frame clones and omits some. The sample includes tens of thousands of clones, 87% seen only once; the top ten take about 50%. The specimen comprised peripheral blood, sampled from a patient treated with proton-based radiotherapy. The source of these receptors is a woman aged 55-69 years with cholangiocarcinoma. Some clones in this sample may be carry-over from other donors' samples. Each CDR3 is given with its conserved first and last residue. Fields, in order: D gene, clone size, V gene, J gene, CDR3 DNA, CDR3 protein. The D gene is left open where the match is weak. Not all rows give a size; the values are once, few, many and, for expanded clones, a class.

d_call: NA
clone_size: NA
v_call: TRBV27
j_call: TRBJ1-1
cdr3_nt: TGTGCCAGCAGTTTATGGGAACAGGGTAAAGCTTTCTTT
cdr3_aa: CASSLWEQGKAFF

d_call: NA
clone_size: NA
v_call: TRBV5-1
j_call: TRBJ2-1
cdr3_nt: TGCGCCAGCAGCTTGGCCGAGAGCTCCTACAATGAGCAGTTCTTC
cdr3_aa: CASSLAESSYNEQFF

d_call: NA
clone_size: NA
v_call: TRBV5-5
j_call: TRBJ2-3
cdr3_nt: TGTGCCAGCAGCTTCGAGGAGCGGGTCGATACGCAGTATTTT
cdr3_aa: CASSFEERVDTQYF

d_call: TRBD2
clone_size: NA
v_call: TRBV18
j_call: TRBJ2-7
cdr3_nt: TGTGCCAGCTCACCTGAGTCCATAGCGGGGGACGAGCAGTACTTC
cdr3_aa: CASSPESIAGDEQYF

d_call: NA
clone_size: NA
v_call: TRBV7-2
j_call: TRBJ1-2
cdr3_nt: TGTGCCAGCAGCCCCGCGCGCAGCCGCTATGGCTACACCTTC
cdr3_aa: CASSPARSRYGYTF

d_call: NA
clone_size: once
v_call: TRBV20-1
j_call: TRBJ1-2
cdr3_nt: TGCAGTGCTAGAGCCGGGGACGGCTACACCTTC
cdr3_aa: CSARAGDGYTF

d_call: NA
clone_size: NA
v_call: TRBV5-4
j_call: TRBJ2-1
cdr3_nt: TGTGCCAGCAGCTTAGTGGGTGAGCAGTTCTTC
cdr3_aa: CASSLVGEQFF

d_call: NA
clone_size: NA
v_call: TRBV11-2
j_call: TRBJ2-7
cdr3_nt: TGTGCCAGCAGCTTAGAGGGCAGGGGCTCCTACGAGCAGTACTTC
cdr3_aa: CASSLEGRGSYEQYF

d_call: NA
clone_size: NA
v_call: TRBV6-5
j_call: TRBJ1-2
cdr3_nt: TGTGCCAGCAGTAGGCCCCAGGGAAGTGGCTACACCTTC
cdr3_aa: CASSRPQGSGYTF

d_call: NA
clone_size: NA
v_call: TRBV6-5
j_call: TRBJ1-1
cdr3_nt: TGTGCCAGCATTGGGCCCCGACCCGAGGAGGCTTTCTTT
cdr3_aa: CASIGPRPEEAFF

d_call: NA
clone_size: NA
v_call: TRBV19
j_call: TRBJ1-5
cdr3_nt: TGTGCCAGTAGTACCAGGGTAGCTCAGCCCCAGCATTTT
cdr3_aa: CASSTRVAQPQHF

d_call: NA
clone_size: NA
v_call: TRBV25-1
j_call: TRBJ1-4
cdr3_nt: TGTGCCAGCAGTGACAGACTCACAGATGAAAAACTGTTTTTT
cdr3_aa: CASSDRLTDEKLFF

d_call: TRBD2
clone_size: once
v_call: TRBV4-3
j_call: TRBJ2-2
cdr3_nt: TGCGCCAGCAGCCAGGGACTAGCGGGACGGGGAGGGGCCGGGGAGCTGTTTTTT
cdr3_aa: CASSQGLAGRGGAGELFF

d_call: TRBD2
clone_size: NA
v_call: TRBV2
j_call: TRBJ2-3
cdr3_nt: TGTGCCAGCAGTGAAGCGCGAGGCGGGAGGGCCCCAGATACGCAGTATTTT
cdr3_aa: CASSEARGGRAPDTQYF

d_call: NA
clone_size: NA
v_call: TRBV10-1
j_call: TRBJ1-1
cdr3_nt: TGCGCCAGCAGTGACAACCGGGGAGGGGGTAAAGAAGCTTTCTTT
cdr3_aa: CASSDNRGGGKEAFF

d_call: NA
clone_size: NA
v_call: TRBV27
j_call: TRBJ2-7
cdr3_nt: TGTGCCAGCCAGGGGGGACGGCGCTCCTACGAGCAGTACTTC
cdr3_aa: CASQGGRRSYEQYF

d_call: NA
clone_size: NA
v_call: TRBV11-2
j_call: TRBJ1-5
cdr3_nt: TGTGCCAGCAGCTTCTCGGGGGGATCACAGCCCCAGCATTTT
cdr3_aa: CASSFSGGSQPQHF